These 25 T cell receptor beta chains share one sample of origin, sequenced in a study of breast tumors, draining lymph nodes, adjacent tissues. Samples came from axillary lymph nodes draining the breast cancer. TCRdb used MiXCR to reprocess the multiplex PCR reads, holding one entry per CDR3 protein. The sample has 150,000 to 200,000 distinct CDR3 sequences, 25% to 40% seen once. The sequenced sample consisted of axillary lymph node tissue. The receptor source for this set is a female donor with breast cancer. Some clones in this sample may be carry-over from other donors' samples.

J is TRBJ1-5 and V is TRBV2, with 11 bases fitting TRBD1. V gave up 7 bases and J gave up 5 bases; unmatched junction bases: 4. Per the germline V gene, CDR1 is SNHLY and CDR2 is FYNNEI. The CDR3 extends over 14 amino acids. CDR3 region: CASNLGQGDQPQHF. In DNA, the CDR3 is TGTGCCAGCAACTTGGGACAGGGGGATCAGCCCCAGCATTTT. The full variable domain, with the rest looked up from reference TRBV2 and TRBJ1-5, is EPEVTQTPSHQVTQMGQEVILRCVPISNHLYFYWYRQILGQKVEFLVSFYNNEISEKSEIFDDQFSVERPDGSNFTLKIRSTKLEDSAMYFCASNLGQGDQPQHFGDGTRLSIL.

In its sample, this clonotype was seen many times. V is TRBV7-9 and J is TRBJ2-2; 7 bases are shared with TRBD2. The CDR3 is 15 residues long. CDR1 SEHNR and CDR2 FQNEAQ come from the germline V gene (reference sequence). Losses at the gene ends were 11 bases for V and 6 bases for J; bases not matched to a gene: 15. CDR3 bases: TGTGCCCCTGGGGAGGGGCAGGGTTTCGCCGGGGAGCTGTTTTTT. This codes for CAPGEGQGFAGELFF.

This clonotype was found many times. The chain uses TRBV9 and TRBJ1-5; D perhaps matches TRBD1 (5 bases). Trimming took 6 bases from V and 3 from J, leaving 22 bases between them. This CDR3 comprises 17 residues. The germline V gene encodes CDR1 SGDLS and CDR2 YYNGEE. The CDR3 here is CASTTVHPGQHNQPQHF. The CDR3 DNA sequence: TGTGCCAGCACCACCGTTCACCCGGGGCAACACAATCAGCCCCAGCATTTT.

This clonotype was seen at least ten times. The chain has TRBV20-1 and TRBJ1-2; 7 nucleotides align to TRBD1. This CDR3 has 16 residues. Germline V gene data show CDR1 as DFQATT and CDR2 as SNEGSKA (reference sequence). V trimming: 3 bases; J trimming: 0 bases; junction bases outside the gene matches: 10. The CDR3 protein is CSASAGQASSNYGYTF. The CDR3 DNA sequence: TGCAGTGCTAGCGCAGGACAGGCTAGTTCTAACTATGGCTACACCTTC.

This chain joins TRBV20-1 and TRBJ2-3, with 11 bases identical to TRBD2. The V gene end was trimmed by 6 bases and the J gene end by 2 bases; junction bases not matched to a gene: 16. Germline V lookup: CDR1 DFQATT, CDR2 SNEGSKA (reference sequence). The CDR3 consists of 18 residues. CDR3 amino acids: CSAPRTSGQGRLTDTQYF. The CDR3 DNA follows: TGCAGTGCCCCAAGGACTAGCGGGCAGGGGCGGCTCACAGATACGCAGTATTTT.

This clonotype was counted at least ten times. The chain combines TRBV13 with TRBJ2-7, with 9 nucleotides matching TRBD1. Germline V gene lookup returns CDR1 PRHDT and CDR2 FYEKMQ (reference sequence). This CDR3 has 16 amino acids. V lost 0 bases, J lost 3 bases, and 6 bases stayed unmatched. Here the CDR3 reads CASSLGGVGQGYEQYF. The CDR3 DNA follows: TGTGCCAGCAGCTTAGGTGGGGTGGGACAGGGCTACGAGCAGTACTTC.

V usage is TRBV9 and J usage is TRBJ2-1; a weak D match, TRBD1 (6 bases). Germline V gene lookup returns CDR1 SGDLS and CDR2 YYNGEE. V lost 7 bases, J lost 7 bases, and 18 bases lay in between. CDR3 length equals 14 residues. CDR3 in DNA: TGTGCCAGCTTACAACAGGGAACCCAAAATGAGCAGTTCTTC. Its protein product is CASLQQGTQNEQFF.

With respect to this clonotype: An end of the junction does not agree with germline; a read error may underlie this. The V gene is TRBV7-7, the J gene TRBJ2-3; D not resolved. CDR3 length equals 13 residues. In germline, CDR1 is SSHAT, CDR2 FNYEAQ (reference sequence). CDR3 protein: CASSWKDADTQYF. Written as DNA, the CDR3 is TGTGCTAGCAGCTGGAAGGACGCAGATACGCAGTATTTT.

Notes on this clonotype: This could be a read error, since a much larger clone is one nucleotide away. The genes are TRBV28 and TRBJ1-5; TRBD1 matches at 7 bases. CDR3 length: 15 amino acids. Germline lookup yields CDR1 MDHEN and CDR2 SYDVKM. With V trimmed by 5 bases and J by 9 bases, 13 bases remained unmatched. The CDR3 nucleotides are TGTGCCAGCAGTCCAAGACAGGGAGGGAGTCGGCCCCAGCATTTT. It yields the protein CASSPRQGGSRPQHF. The entire variable domain, with the rest obtained from reference TRBV28 and TRBJ1-5, is as follows: DVKVTQSSRYLVKRTGEKVFLECVQDMDHENMFWYRQDPGLGLRLIYFSYDVKMKEKGDIPEGYSVSREKKERFSLILESASTNQTSMYLCASSPRQGGSRPQHFGDGTRLSIL.

The genes are TRBV6-1 and TRBJ2-2, with D unclear. This CDR3 region has 12 residues. Germline assignment: CDR1 MNHNS and CDR2 SASEGT. V dropped 1 base and J dropped 8 bases, with 5 bases sitting between them. DNA of the CDR3: TGTGCCAGCAGTGAAGGTGGGGGGGAGCTGTTTTTT. It yields the protein CASSEGGGELFF.

As regards this clonotype: A read error is possible here, since a much larger clone lies one base away. The V call is TRBV7-3, the J call TRBJ2-1; D is ambiguous. Germline CDR1 and CDR2: SGHTA and FQGTGA. This CDR3 spans 15 amino acids. The CDR3 region is CASSLARSSYNEQLF. The CDR3 nucleotides read TGTGCCAGCAGCTTAGCCAGGAGCTCCTACAATGAGCAGCTCTTC. The full variable domain, with the rest looked up from reference TRBV7-3 and TRBJ2-1, is GAGVSQTPSNKVTEKGKYVELRCDPISGHTALYWYRQSLGQGPEFLIYFQGTGAADDSGLPNDRFFAVRPEGSVSTLKIQRTERGDSAVYLCASSLARSSYNEQLFGPGTRLTVL.

This clonotype was recorded at least ten times. CDR3 sequence reads: CASGTSQGPETQYF. The DNA for the CDR3 is TGTGCCAGCGGCACATCCCAGGGCCCAGAGACCCAGTACTTC. The V gene is TRBV7-2, the J gene TRBJ2-5, with a tentative D call TRBD1 (5 bases). Germline V gene lookup returns CDR1 SGHTA and CDR2 FQGNSA. V gave up 8 bases and J gave up 4 bases, with 17 bases separating them. This CDR3 is 14 amino acids long.

The chain links TRBV9 to TRBJ2-2; 9 bases align to TRBD1. V was pared by 5 bases and J by 5 bases, with 13 bases of the junction left unmatched. The germline V gene has CDR1 SGDLS and CDR2 YYNGEE. The CDR3 has 17 amino acids. DNA of the CDR3: TGTGCCAGCAGTGCACCCGGGACAGGGAAGAGGACCGGGGAGCTGTTTTTT. Amino acid sequence: CASSAPGTGKRTGELFF.

Ten or more counts support this clonotype. The chain employs TRBV2 and TRBJ1-4, with D perhaps TRBD1 (6 bases). V dropped 6 bases and J dropped 5 bases, with 19 bases sitting between them. The length of the CDR3 is 16 residues. The germline V gene encodes CDR1 SNHLY and CDR2 FYNNEI. CDR3 sequence reads: CASSEDIDRSNEKLFF. The CDR3 coding sequence is TGTGCCAGCAGCGAGGACATCGACAGGTCAAATGAAAAACTGTTTTTT.

The chain links TRBV5-6 to TRBJ1-5; a weak D match, TRBD1 (5 bases). Deletions cut 1 base from V and 0 bases from J, with 17 bases between. The germline gives CDR1 SGHDT, CDR2 YYEEEE. CDR3 length: 18 residues. The CDR3 sequence is CASSLMGREGYSNQPQHF. DNA for the CDR3: TGTGCCAGCAGCTTGATGGGGCGGGAGGGTTATAGCAATCAGCCCCAGCATTTT.

Of note for this clonotype: This may be a read error: a much more frequent sequence differs by one nucleotide. The CDR3 DNA follows: TGTGCCAGCAGCCCGCACAAGTGGGGGGCTCGCGATGACGAGCAGTCCTTC. This codes for CASSPHKWGARDDEQSF. J is TRBJ2-1 and V is TRBV11-2; TRBD1 or TRBD2 may be the D gene (6 bases each). The CDR3 totals 17 residues. Per germline, CDR1 SGHAT and CDR2 FQNNGV.

This clonotype was recorded a few times. This clone may be a read error of a much larger clone one base away. V usage is TRBV12-3 or TRBV12-4 and J usage is TRBJ2-2, with 9 bases matching TRBD2. This CDR3 region has 15 residues. V shed 8 bases and J 5 bases; nucleotides not matched to a gene: 9. CDR3: CASQSAGGITGELFF. The CDR3, as DNA: TGTGCCAGCCAAAGCGCGGGAGGGATTACCGGGGAGCTGTTTTTT.

This chain links TRBV7-3 with TRBJ2-5, with D unresolved. The CDR3 consists of 13 residues. Trimming took 4 bases from V and 2 from J, leaving 8 bases between them. Germline loops: CDR1 SGHTA, CDR2 FQGTGA. The CDR3 DNA is TGTGCCAGCAGCTCGACACCTCAAGAGACCCAGTACTTC. It translates to CASSSTPQETQYF.

Ten or more counts support this clonotype. This chain joins TRBV19 and TRBJ2-2; possible D gene TRBD2, 5 bases. V was cut by 8 bases and J by 13 bases, with 17 bases left in between. Germline CDR1 and CDR2: LNHDA and SQIVND (reference sequence). The CDR3 consists of 12 residues. CDR3 amino acids: CASGRPETGLFF. The CDR3, as DNA: TGTGCCAGTGGGAGACCTGAAACGGGGCTGTTTTTT. The whole variable domain, remainder taken from reference TRBV19 and TRBJ2-2, is DGGITQSPKYLFRKEGQNVTLSCEQNLNHDAMYWYRQDPGQGLRLIYYSQIVNDFQKGDIAEGYSVSREKKESFPLTVTSAQKNPTAFYLCASGRPETGLFFGEGSRLTVL.

This clonotype was counted between two and nine times. A much bigger clone sits one base away, suggesting this may be a read error. This chain links TRBV20-1 with TRBJ1-2; a weak D match, TRBD1 (6 bases). This CDR3 has 12 residues. Germline CDR1 and CDR2: DFQATT and SNEGSKA (reference sequence). The CDR3: CSAARTAYGSTF. DNA for the CDR3: TGCAGTGCCGCCCGGACAGCCTATGGCTCCACCTTC.

A word on this clonotype: No conserved phenylalanine or tryptophan ends this CDR3, so it is likely a read error. No DNA is shown, since the ends of the CDR3 on it are uncertain; the CDR3 is the one TCRdb lists. The gene calls are TRBV7-8 and TRBJ2-6. Germline V gene data show CDR1 as SGHVS and CDR2 as FQNEAQ. From its first to its last residue, the CDR3 has 9 amino acids. CDR3 sequence reads: CASSPNSNT.

Ten or more counts support this clonotype. The genes are TRBV14 and TRBJ2-6; no firm D call. With 0 bases removed from V and 0 bases from J, the gap between germline ends came to 15 bases. Germline CDR1 SGHDN, CDR2 FVKESK. The CDR3 totals 19 residues. The CDR3 spells CASSQDDGFPPSGANVLTF. The CDR3 nucleotides read TGTGCCAGCAGCCAAGACGACGGCTTCCCACCCTCTGGGGCCAACGTCCTGACTTTC. The full variable domain, its missing parts supplied by reference TRBV14 and TRBJ2-6, is EAGVTQFPSHSVIEKGQTVTLRCDPISGHDNLYWYRRVMGKEIKFLLHFVKESKQDESGMPNNRFLAERTGGTYSTLKVQPAELEDSGVYFCASSQDDGFPPSGANVLTFGAGSRLTVL.

This chain connects TRBV10-3 to TRBJ1-1; a possible D gene is TRBD1 (5 bases). CDR1 ENHRY and CDR2 SYGVKD come from the germline V gene. V lost 8 bases, J lost 0 bases, and 10 bases lay in between. This CDR3 has 13 amino acids. The DNA for the CDR3 is TGTGCCATCTGGGAGGGGATGAACACTGAAGCTTTCTTT. Protein sequence: CAIWEGMNTEAFF.

Points on this clonotype: The final CDR3 position lacks the conserved phenylalanine or tryptophan, pointing to a likely read error. Because the CDR3's place on the DNA is in doubt, the DNA is left out and the CDR3 is given as listed by TCRdb. The rearrangement uses TRBV2 and TRBJ2-5; the D call in the table, TRBD1, was not verified against the DNA. The CDR3 has 8 residues if both end residues are counted. CDR1 and CDR2 (germline): SNHLY, FYNNEI. CDR3 region: CASDRQGL.

This clonotype was recorded at least ten times. The J gene is TRBJ1-3, the V gene TRBV20-1, with D possibly TRBD1 on 5 matching bases. Germline V gives CDR1 DFQATT, CDR2 SNEGSKA (reference sequence). Between the trimmed V and J ends, which lost 6 bases and 4 bases, there was a span of 13 bases. This CDR3 is built from 13 residues. The CDR3 sequence is CSARTGGGNTIYF. The DNA for the CDR3 is TGCAGTGCCCGAACGGGGGGAGGAAACACCATATATTTT.